Reported below is one T cell receptor beta chain. The table came from immunoSEQ multiplex PCR; TCRdb's copy has only in-frame clones and leaves some out. The sample consists of a few hundred thousand clones, roughly 90% of them appearing once. This entry is derived from a study of cytomegalovirus exposure and HLA in healthy donors. Trimming took 1 base from V and 3 from J, leaving 10 bases between them. The CDR3 length is 14 residues. Germline CDR1 is SGHVS and CDR2 is FQNEAQ. The specimen sequenced was PBMCs. The chain links TRBV7-8 to TRBJ2-7; D gene uncertain. The clonotype comes from a young woman in good health and CMV-seronegative. The CDR3: CASSLVVTYYEQYF. The CDR3 DNA reads as TGTGCCAGCAGCTTAGTCGTCACTTACTACGAGCAGTACTTC.